This TCR beta chain is from a study of cytomegalovirus exposure and HLA in healthy donors. Study outcomes and limitations: It was assumed in the presence/absence analyses that sequencing depth was roughly uniform across donors.

In the PCR, 60 Vbeta and 13 Jbeta primers were used. The data were produced by immunoSEQ multiplex PCR, yet TCRdb's version contains in-frame clones alone and is incomplete. Here the sample spans approximately 140,000 clones, about three quarters being singletons. For this clone: Its antigen is not identified.

Trimming removed 1 base from V and 4 bases from J; junction bases left unmatched: 8. Germline assignment: CDR1 SGHNT and CDR2 YYREEE (reference sequence). The length of the CDR3 is 16 residues. The V and J genes are TRBV5-4 and TRBJ1-3; 7 bases map to TRBD1. The sample taken for sequencing was PBMCs. This sequence originates from a human donor in good health. For the CDR3, the DNA is TGTGCCAGCAGCTTGTTTGTAGCAGGGGGGGGAAACACCATATATTTT. As protein: CASSLFVAGGGNTIYF.